One and the same sample provided the 25 T cell receptor beta chains below, sequenced in a study of T cells in Graves' hyperthyroidism and ophthalmopathy. There were TCR beta CDR3 regions amplified from RNA transcripts. The primer set for the first-round RT-PCR of the TCR CDR3 was HTBI. TCRdb ran MiXCR on the multiplex PCR reads and lists one entry per CDR3 protein. Here the sample spans about 300,000 distinct CDR3 sequences, around 19% being singletons. Sequencing was carried out using blood. Source of these receptors: a man between 50 and 59 years old with Graves' ophthalmopathy.

The chain is built from TRBV10-2 and TRBJ2-1, with TRBD2 identical over 12 bases. V lost 8 bases and J lost 9; bases outside the gene matches: 5. Germline V gene sequence: CDR1 WSHSY, CDR2 SAAADI. The CDR3 is 13 amino acids. The CDR3 loop is CASRLAGEGEQFF. In DNA, the CDR3 is TGCGCCAGCCGACTAGCGGGAGAGGGTGAGCAGTTCTTC.

A remark on this clonotype: A read error may be the cause here, since a much bigger clone is one base away. The chain combines TRBV20-1 with TRBJ2-1, with TRBD1 matching 10 bases. Germline V gene sequence: CDR1 DFQATT, CDR2 SNEGSKA (reference sequence). With 5 bases clipped from V and 9 bases from J, the junction kept 10 bases outside the gene matches. This CDR3 has 14 residues. CDR3 loop: CSAGPDRGWGEQFF. As DNA, the CDR3 is TGCAGTGCTGGACCGGACAGGGGGTGGGGTGAGCAGTTCTTC.

As concerns this clonotype: One end of the junction fails to match germline, which may point to a read error. The chain has TRBV7-7 and TRBJ2-1; D gene unclear. The CDR3 runs to 13 residues. The V gene's germline CDR1 is SSHAT and CDR2 FNYEAQ (reference sequence). CDR3 nucleotide sequence: TGTGCTAGCAGCTTAGTCGCCTACAATGAGCAGTTCTTC. This sequence encodes CASSLVAYNEQFF.

This clonotype was counted ten times or more. The chain is built from TRBV11-2 and TRBJ2-3; D is perhaps TRBD1 (6 bases). Trimming took 6 bases from V and 0 from J, leaving 10 bases between them. The V gene's germline CDR1 is SGHAT and CDR2 FQNNGV. This CDR3 is 14 amino acids long. In DNA form, the CDR3 reads TGTGCCAGCAGGAGGACAGTCAGCACAGATACGCAGTATTTT. Its protein is CASRRTVSTDTQYF.

The table lists this clonotype with many counts. The J gene is TRBJ2-1, the V gene TRBV5-4, with D possibly matching TRBD1 (8 bases). The CDR3 is 17 amino acids. Germline values: CDR1 SGHNT, CDR2 YYREEE (reference sequence). Trimming took off 4 bases at V and 4 bases at J, with 21 bases between the two ends. This CDR3 reads CASSPAGGGSRYNEQFF. CDR3 DNA sequence: TGTGCCAGCAGCCCCGCAGGGGGCGGGAGTAGGTACAATGAGCAGTTCTTC.

This clonotype was seen repeatedly, ten times or more. The gene calls are TRBV7-3 and TRBJ2-1, with 9 bases that match TRBD2. CDR3 length equals 19 residues. From germline, CDR1 is SGHTA and CDR2 FQGTGA. Trimming at V came to 0 bases and at J to 0 bases, leaving 9 bases not matched to a gene. The CDR3 DNA follows: TGTGCCAGCAGCTTAACCAGTCCGGTTAGCGGGAGCTCCTACAATGAGCAGTTCTTC. Encoded protein: CASSLTSPVSGSSYNEQFF.

This clonotype was observed at least ten times. CDR3 region: CASSQERAGGGLKQYF. DNA for the CDR3: TGTGCCAGCAGCCAAGAACGGGCAGGGGGCGGATTAAAGCAGTACTTC. The rearrangement joins TRBV3-1 to TRBJ2-7, with 8 bases that match TRBD1. Trimming took 0 bases from V and 8 from J; bases not matched to a gene: 12. The germline gives CDR1 LGHDT, CDR2 YNNKEL (reference sequence). The CDR3 runs 16 residues.

This clonotype was recorded a few times. The chain joins TRBV28 to TRBJ2-2; TRBD2 matches at 13 bases. In germline, CDR1 is MDHEN, CDR2 SYDVKM. V lost 2 bases, J lost 4 bases, and 4 bases stayed unmatched. The CDR3 totals 17 residues. This CDR3 reads CASSLPGLAGLTGELFF. Written as DNA, the CDR3 is TGTGCCAGCAGTTTACCGGGACTAGCGGGACTCACCGGGGAGCTGTTTTTT. Together with reference TRBV28 and TRBJ2-2, the CDR3 gives the full variable domain: DVKVTQSSRYLVKRTGEKVFLECVQDMDHENMFWYRQDPGLGLRLIYFSYDVKMKEKGDIPEGYSVSREKKERFSLILESASTNQTSMYLCASSLPGLAGLTGELFFGEGSRLTVL.

This clonotype appeared many times. The rearrangement joins TRBV18 to TRBJ2-7; D is ambiguous. The CDR3 consists of 15 residues. Germline CDR1 reads KGHSH; CDR2 reads LQKENI. Trimming removed 4 bases from V and 3 bases from J, with 16 bases in between. The CDR3 loop is CASSLRTGSSYEQYF. CDR3 nucleotides: TGTGCCAGCTCACTCAGGACGGGCAGTAGCTACGAGCAGTACTTC.

This clonotype was seen only a few times. This sequence joins TRBV20-1 and TRBJ1-1; 8 positions match TRBD1. The V gene end was trimmed by 6 bases and the J gene end by 4 bases; junction bases not matched to a gene: 10. The germline V gene encodes CDR1 DFQATT and CDR2 SNEGSKA (reference sequence). The CDR3 spans 14 residues. The CDR3 bases are TGCAGTGCCTCCAGGGGGCCGGGGGGCACTGAAGCTTTCTTT. Its protein product is CSASRGPGGTEAFF.

This clonotype showed up many times. The gene calls are TRBV20-1 and TRBJ2-5; 8 bases are shared with TRBD1. The CDR3 is 14 residues long. Germline V lookup: CDR1 DFQATT, CDR2 SNEGSKA (reference sequence). The junction had 4 bases not matched to a gene; V was cut back by 0 bases and J by 4 bases. CDR3 amino acids: CSARDATGAETQYF. CDR3 DNA: TGCAGTGCTAGAGATGCGACAGGGGCAGAGACCCAGTACTTC.

This clonotype has ten or more counts. The chain couples TRBV5-5 to TRBJ1-3; no definite D call. Trimming removed 0 bases from V and 0 bases from J, with 7 bases in between. The germline V gene has CDR1 SGHKS and CDR2 YYEKEE (reference sequence). CDR3 length equals 15 residues. The CDR3 loop is CASSLAGDSGNTIYF. CDR3 nucleotide sequence: TGTGCCAGCAGCTTGGCGGGAGACTCTGGAAACACCATATATTTT.

The chain employs TRBV18 and TRBJ2-1; TRBD2 aligns across 7 bases. The germline CDR1 and CDR2 sequences are KGHSH and LQKENI. CDR3 length equals 14 residues. V was clipped by 2 bases and J by 6 bases; unmatched bases: 4. The CDR3 spells CASSPTTGGNEQFF. CDR3 coding DNA: TGTGCCAGCTCACCAACGACGGGAGGCAATGAGCAGTTCTTC.

This clonotype was found many times. The CDR3 here is CASSEATSAYNEQFF. DNA of the CDR3: TGCGCCAGCAGCGAAGCAACTAGCGCCTACAATGAGCAGTTCTTC. The rearrangement links TRBV4-1 to TRBJ2-1; 7 bases align to TRBD2. CDR1 is MGHRA and CDR2 is YSYEKL in the germline V gene. J lost 2 bases, V lost 5 bases, and 6 bases had no gene match. This CDR3 comprises 15 residues.

This clonotype was seen ten or more times. This chain connects TRBV13 to TRBJ2-5, with TRBD2 matching over 10 bases. V was pared by 2 bases and J by 4 bases, with 4 bases of the junction left unmatched. The CDR3 is 15 amino acids. The germline CDR1 and CDR2 sequences are PRHDT and FYEKMQ (reference sequence). The CDR3 spells CASSLTAGGGETQYF. The CDR3 nucleotides read TGTGCCAGCAGCTTAACAGCGGGAGGGGGAGAGACCCAGTACTTC.

The rearrangement joins TRBV24-1 to TRBJ2-3, with D possibly called TRBD1 or TRBD2 (5 bases each). The length of the CDR3 is 15 residues. Per germline, CDR1 KGHDR and CDR2 SFDVKD. Trimming took 4 bases from V and 6 from J, leaving 16 bases between them. The CDR3 loop reads CATSDRGRLTDTQYF. Written as DNA, the CDR3 is TGTGCCACCAGTGACCGGGGACGTCTGACGGATACGCAGTATTTT.

The V and J genes are TRBV7-3 and TRBJ2-2; 8 positions agree with TRBD1. Germline V gene lookup returns CDR1 SGHTA and CDR2 FQGTGA. V lost 3 bases and J lost 4; bases outside the gene matches: 16. CDR3 length equals 19 residues. CDR3 nucleotide sequence: TGTGCCAGCAGCTTGTATCCCCCCGGACAGGGCAGCGGCACCGGGGAGCTGTTTTTT. This codes for CASSLYPPGQGSGTGELFF.

Turning to this clonotype: It may be a read error: a sequence one base away is much more abundant. J is TRBJ1-6 and V is TRBV28, with D unresolved. The CDR3 runs to 13 residues. CDR1 is MDHEN, CDR2 SYDVKM, per germline. The CDR3 here is CTSKSSYNSPLHF. The CDR3 nucleotides are TGTACCAGCAAGAGCTCCTATAATTCACCCCTCCACTTT.

J is TRBJ1-2 and V is TRBV28; D is unclear. The V end lost 2 bases, the J end lost 8 bases, and 15 bases lay between the germline ends. The CDR3 runs 14 residues. The germline gives CDR1 MDHEN, CDR2 SYDVKM. The CDR3 loop is CASSLNPGTHGYTF. The CDR3 DNA reads as TGTGCCAGCAGTTTAAATCCGGGAACGCACGGCTACACCTTC.

The genes are TRBV5-8 and TRBJ1-2, with D unresolved. The CDR3 has 18 residues. The germline V gene encodes CDR1 SGHTS and CDR2 YDEGEE. Between the trimmed V and J ends, which lost 0 bases and 10 bases, there was a span of 28 bases. CDR3 region: CASSLGVGFSTLPRDYTF. In nucleotides, the CDR3 is TGTGCCAGCAGCTTGGGTGTCGGGTTTTCTACCCTCCCGAGGGACTACACCTTC. Variable domain in full (rest from reference TRBV5-8 and TRBJ1-2): EAGVTQSPTHLIKTRGQQATLRCSPISGHTSVYWYQQALGLGLQFLLWYDEGEERNRGNFPPRFSGRQFPNYSSELNVNALELEDSALYLCASSLGVGFSTLPRDYTFGSGTRLTVV.

The sample holds a few counts of this clonotype. V is TRBV20-1 and J is TRBJ2-7; TRBD2 aligns across 9 bases. The germline gives CDR1 DFQATT, CDR2 SNEGSKA (reference sequence). The CDR3 totals 14 residues. V was pared by 4 bases and J by 3 bases, with 7 bases of the junction left unmatched. The CDR3 spells CSAIDSGSHYEQYF. The CDR3 DNA follows: TGCAGTGCTATTGATAGCGGGAGCCACTACGAGCAGTACTTC.

This clonotype appeared a few times. The chain has TRBV30 and TRBJ1-1; D not resolved. This CDR3 is built from 13 residues. Germline assignment: CDR1 GTSNPN and CDR2 SVGIG (reference sequence). V was trimmed by 4 bases and J by 3 bases, leaving 12 bases between them. CDR3 residues: CAWNKGVDTEAFF. As DNA, the CDR3 is TGTGCCTGGAACAAAGGCGTGGACACTGAAGCTTTCTTT.

This clonotype was observed many times. This chain links TRBV28 with TRBJ1-2; TRBD1 matches at 7 bases. The CDR3 extends over 12 amino acids. The V and J ends lost 8 bases and 5 bases, in that order; junction bases with no gene match: 5. Germline V CDR1 and CDR2: MDHEN, SYDVKM. The CDR3: CASGRTGYGYTF. CDR3 DNA sequence: TGTGCCAGCGGACGGACAGGTTATGGCTACACCTTC.

A remark on this clonotype: A read error may explain this, as a much larger clone is one base away. The chain uses TRBV7-2 and TRBJ1-1, with D possibly matching TRBD1 (5 bases). Germline V gene data show CDR1 as SGHTA and CDR2 as FQGNSA. V dropped 5 bases and J dropped 1 base, with 20 bases sitting between them. The CDR3 is 17 residues long. For the CDR3, the DNA is TGTGCCAGCAGCCCACCGCCTCAGGGCGGCAGGAACACTGAAGCTTTCTTT. Translated, it gives CASSPPPQGGRNTEAFF.

The J gene is TRBJ1-6, the V gene TRBV6-1; no definite D call. The CDR3 runs 13 residues. Germline-derived CDR1 and CDR2 are MNHNS and SASEGT. With 11 bases removed from V and 7 bases from J, the gap between germline ends came to 15 bases. The CDR3 sequence is CAVCRQRNSPLHF. The CDR3 nucleotides read TGTGCCGTCTGCAGGCAGAGGAATTCACCCCTCCACTTT.